The 13 T cell receptor beta chains below were found in one sample sequenced in a study of CD8 T cells in Susac syndrome. Random hexamers were used to reverse transcribe 0.5 to 1 ug of RNA. Via MiXCR, TCRdb re-called the immunoSEQ multiplex PCR reads, giving one row per CDR3 protein. The repertoire holds some 160,000 distinct CDR3 sequences, with roughly 94% as singletons. Sequencing was performed on CD4+ T cells from PBMCs. Receptor source: a human donor in good health.

This clonotype was detected a few times. J is TRBJ2-7 and V is TRBV7-9; no firm D call. The CDR3 extends over 12 amino acids. Per germline, CDR1 SEHNR and CDR2 FQNEAQ (reference sequence). V lost 4 bases and J 0 bases, leaving 4 bases between the germline ends. CDR3 bases: TGTGCCAGCAGCTCCGCCTCCTACGAGCAGTACTTC. The encoded protein is CASSSASYEQYF.

The rearrangement uses TRBV29-1 and TRBJ2-7; perhaps TRBD2 as D (5 bases). Trimming took off 1 base at V and 9 bases at J, with 16 bases between the two ends. CDR1 and CDR2 (germline): SQVTM, ANQGSEA. The CDR3 length is 13 residues. CDR3 protein: CSVEATPRVGQYF. CDR3 DNA sequence: TGCAGCGTTGAAGCGACACCGCGGGTGGGGCAGTACTTC.

This sequence joins TRBV7-3 and TRBJ2-1; TRBD2 matches at 9 bases. V lost 5 bases and J lost 3; bases outside the gene matches: 8. This CDR3 contains 16 residues. The germline V gene has CDR1 SGHTA and CDR2 FQGTGA. CDR3 protein: CASSKSPLAGYNEQFF. DNA of the CDR3: TGTGCCAGCAGCAAAAGCCCACTAGCGGGCTACAATGAGCAGTTCTTC.

This sequence joins TRBV6-6 and TRBJ2-7, with D unresolved. The CDR3 has 13 residues. Trimming removed 3 bases at V and 2 bases at J, with 8 bases between. The germline CDR1 and CDR2 sequences are MNHNY and SVGAGI (reference sequence). Here the CDR3 DNA reads TGTGCCAGCAGTTATCAGGTAACCTACGAGCAGTACTTC. It translates to CASSYQVTYEQYF.

The chain couples TRBV6-2 or TRBV6-3 to TRBJ1-1, with TRBD1 matching over 8 bases. CDR1 MNHEY and CDR2 SVGEGT come from the germline V gene. This CDR3 contains 15 residues. The J segment lost 6 bases and the V segment lost 5 bases, leaving 11 bases of the junction unmatched. CDR3 DNA sequence: TGTGCCAGCAGTCCGCGACAGGGGAGGGTCGCTGAAGCTTTCTTT. Translating it yields CASSPRQGRVAEAFF.

In DNA, the CDR3 is TGTGCCAGCAGGCCCGCCGGGACAGCCTCCTACGAGCAGTACTTC. This encodes CASRPAGTASYEQYF. This sequence joins TRBV7-8 and TRBJ2-7; 7 bases align to TRBD1. Looked up from germline, CDR1 is SGHVS and CDR2 is FQNEAQ. The CDR3 has 15 amino acids. The V segment lost 6 bases and the J segment 0 bases; nucleotides outside the gene matches: 8. The full variable domain, rest sourced from reference TRBV7-8 and TRBJ2-7, is GAGVSQSPRYKVAKRGQDVALRCDPISGHVSLFWYQQALGQGPEFLTYFQNEAQLDKSGLPSDRFFAERPEGSVSTLKIQRTQQEDSAVYLCASRPAGTASYEQYFGPGTRLTVT.

About this clonotype itself: The CDR3 ends on some other residue instead of the conserved phenylalanine or tryptophan, so this is likely a read error. The chain couples TRBV4-3 to TRBJ1-2, with a weak D call TRBD1 (5 bases). V was cut by 0 bases and J by 8 bases, with 10 bases left in between. CDR1 is LGHNA, CDR2 YSLEER, per germline. This CDR3 has 13 amino acids. The CDR3 bases are TGCGCCAGCAGCCAAGACAGGGTGGAAGGCTACACCCTC. This gives the protein CASSQDRVEGYTL.

The chain is built from TRBV19 and TRBJ1-3; no reliable D call. The germline V gene encodes CDR1 LNHDA and CDR2 SQIVND (reference sequence). V shed 7 bases and J shed 0 bases, with 13 bases lying between them. CDR3 length: 15 residues. The CDR3 loop is CASTNDINSGNTIYF. The CDR3, as DNA: TGTGCCAGTACCAACGACATCAACTCTGGAAACACCATATATTTT.

V is TRBV7-9 and J is TRBJ1-3; no firm D call. The CDR3 runs to 15 residues. Trimming left V 5 bases short and J 2 bases short, with 13 bases between. Per the germline V gene, CDR1 is SEHNR and CDR2 is FQNEAQ (reference sequence). In DNA, the CDR3 is TGTGCCAGCAGCGCAACCAAGGGAACTGGAAACACCATATATTTT. Amino acid sequence: CASSATKGTGNTIYF.

This clonotype has just one count. The J gene is TRBJ1-5, the V gene TRBV12-3 or TRBV12-4; 7 bases match TRBD1. The V segment lost 6 bases and the J segment 3 bases; nucleotides outside the gene matches: 8. This CDR3 spans 15 amino acids. The CDR3 DNA follows: TGTGCCAGCAGCCCCCACGGGACAGACAATCAGCCCCAGCATTTT. Residues: CASSPHGTDNQPQHF.

The rearrangement uses TRBV19 and TRBJ1-2; no clear D gene. In germline, CDR1 is LNHDA, CDR2 SQIVND (reference sequence). V lost 6 bases to trimming and J lost 5 bases, with 10 bases between them. The CDR3 sequence is 12 residues long. CDR3 protein: CASSISGYGYTF. The CDR3 region has the DNA TGTGCCAGTAGCATCTCCGGGTATGGCTACACCTTC.

This clonotype occurred once. The CDR3 bases are TGTGCCAGCAGCCGGATCTTCGGAGGAGCCAAAAACATTCAGTACTTC. It yields the protein CASSRIFGGAKNIQYF. This chain links TRBV3-1 with TRBJ2-4; a possible D gene is TRBD2 (5 bases). Germline V gives CDR1 LGHDT, CDR2 YNNKEL (reference sequence). Trimming took off 4 bases at V and 0 bases at J, with 13 bases between the two ends. The CDR3 consists of 16 residues. The full variable domain, completed using reference TRBV3-1 and TRBJ2-4, is DTAVSQTPKYLVTQMGNDKSIKCEQNLGHDTMYWYKQDSKKFLKIMFSYNNKELIINETVPNRFSPKSPDKAHLNLHINSLELGDSAVYFCASSRIFGGAKNIQYFGAGTRLSVL.

The rearrangement uses TRBV5-4 and TRBJ1-4, with TRBD1 matching 9 bases. With 4 bases clipped from V and 6 bases from J, the junction kept 4 bases outside the gene matches. The V gene's germline CDR1 is SGHNT and CDR2 YYREEE (reference sequence). The CDR3 length is 14 residues. CDR3 bases: TGTGCCAGCAGCGTCGGGACAGGGTATGAAAAACTGTTTTTT. Its translation: CASSVGTGYEKLFF. The complete variable domain, with remaining parts taken from reference TRBV5-4 and TRBJ1-4, reads ETGVTQSPTHLIKTRGQQVTLRCSSQSGHNTVSWYQQALGQGPQFIFQYYREEENGRGNFPPRFSGLQFPNYSSELNVNALELDDSALYLCASSVGTGYEKLFFGSGTQLSVL.